Each of the 25 T cell receptor beta chains below was sequenced from the same sample in a study of T cells after yellow fever vaccination. TCRdb redid the calling of the 5' RACE reads with MiXCR, one entry per CDR3 protein. Counted here are about 510,000 distinct CDR3 sequences, 20% to 25% occurring once; the ten biggest clones make up about 15%. Sequences were derived from PBMCs, sampled roughly 20 days after the first yellow fever vaccination. These TCRs come from a man between 18 and 35 years old who received the YFV17D yellow fever vaccine.

The genes are TRBV19 and TRBJ1-5, with D maybe TRBD1 (6 bases). Trimming stripped 8 bases from V and 2 bases from J, with 10 bases between. CDR3 length: 13 residues. Germline V CDR1 and CDR2: LNHDA, SQIVND (reference sequence). The CDR3 region is CASGDTGNQPQHF. CDR3 bases: TGTGCCAGTGGGGACACGGGCAATCAGCCCCAGCATTTT.

The sample holds a few counts of this clonotype. This chain links TRBV4-1 with TRBJ1-1; unclear D gene. V was cut by 4 bases and J by 0 bases, with 12 bases left in between. Germline assignment: CDR1 MGHRA and CDR2 YSYEKL. The CDR3 has 15 residues. The CDR3 bases are TGCGCCAGCAGCCGTCAGGACGGGATGAACACTGAAGCTTTCTTT. Translated: CASSRQDGMNTEAFF.

This clonotype has only a few counts. This sequence joins TRBV7-9 and TRBJ2-4; either TRBD1 or TRBD2 may fit D (5 bases each). The CDR3 is made up of 12 amino acids. The germline V gene encodes CDR1 SEHNR and CDR2 FQNEAQ (reference sequence). V shed 2 bases and J shed 15 bases, with 14 bases lying between them. CDR3 in DNA: TGTGCCAGCAGCTTACCTCCGGGACGGTGGTACTTC. Amino acid sequence: CASSLPPGRWYF.

The chain recombines TRBV7-2 with TRBJ2-5; 8 bases fit TRBD2. This CDR3 region has 14 residues. CDR1 and CDR2 from the germline V gene are SGHTA and FQGNSA. V shed 6 bases, J shed 2 bases, and the junction held 5 bases outside the gene matches. The CDR3 is CASSRPGGQETQYF. Written as DNA, the CDR3 is TGTGCCAGCAGTCGTCCGGGGGGGCAAGAGACCCAGTACTTC. Looking up the rest from reference TRBV7-2 and TRBJ2-5 gives the full variable domain: GAGVSQSPSNKVTEKGKDVELRCDPISGHTALYWYRQSLGQGLEFLIYFQGNSAPDKSGLPSDRFSAERTGGSVSTLTIQRTQQEDSAVYLCASSRPGGQETQYFGPGTRLLVL.

This clonotype has a count of ten or more. The rearrangement joins TRBV10-2 to TRBJ2-7; the match to TRBD2 covers 10 bases. Germline assignment: CDR1 WSHSY and CDR2 SAAADI. CDR3 length: 14 residues. V dropped 7 bases and J dropped 1; count of bases not matched to a gene: 4. CDR3 sequence (DNA): TGCGCCAGCATCGGACTAGCGGCATCCTACGAGCAGTACTTC. Its translation: CASIGLAASYEQYF.

This rearrangement joins TRBV7-3 to TRBJ1-5; D is uncertain. In germline, CDR1 is SGHTA, CDR2 FQGTGA. The ends were cut back, 5 bases at V and 7 bases at J, with 21 bases in the middle. The CDR3 spans 16 residues. The chain's CDR3 is CASSAIELNLGQPQHF. The CDR3 bases are TGTGCCAGCAGCGCGATAGAACTTAATTTGGGCCAGCCCCAGCATTTT.

The chain employs TRBV13 and TRBJ2-1; D possibly matches TRBD1 or TRBD2 (5 bases each). This CDR3 spans 13 amino acids. The V end was cut by 3 bases, the J end by 7 bases, with 10 bases between. The germline CDR1 and CDR2 sequences are PRHDT and FYEKMQ (reference sequence). The CDR3 sequence: CASSLGTQNEQFF. The DNA of the CDR3 is TGTGCCAGCAGCTTGGGGACCCAAAATGAGCAGTTCTTC.

This clonotype came up a few times. The V call is TRBV28, the J call TRBJ2-7, with no clear D. CDR3 length: 16 amino acids. Per the germline V gene, CDR1 is MDHEN and CDR2 is SYDVKM. The V and J ends lost 9 bases and 1 base respectively, with 22 bases between them. The CDR3 region is CASGVKQTKRSYEQYV. CDR3 DNA: TGTGCCAGTGGGGTTAAACAAACCAAAAGATCCTACGAGCAGTACGTC.

Only a few counts were recorded for this clonotype. This chain links TRBV6-2 or TRBV6-3 with TRBJ2-3; D not certain. The CDR3 loop spans 17 amino acids. Germline lookup yields CDR1 MNHEY and CDR2 SVGEGT. Deletions cut 5 bases from V and 2 bases from J, with 20 bases between. In DNA, the CDR3 is TGTGCCAGCAGTCCCCTTTTAGCCGGATTCCCCACAGATACGCAGTATTTT. This translates into CASSPLLAGFPTDTQYF.

This clonotype was detected only a few times. The chain links TRBV7-3 to TRBJ2-2, with 10 bases that match TRBD2. Germline V CDR1 and CDR2: SGHTA, FQGTGA. The CDR3 has 17 residues. J gave up 0 bases and V 0 bases, and 1 base lay outside the gene matches. Written as DNA, the CDR3 is TGTGCCAGCAGCTTAACTAGCGGGGGGACGAACACCGGGGAGCTGTTTTTT. Protein: CASSLTSGGTNTGELFF.

The V gene is TRBV19, the J gene TRBJ1-2; the D is unclear. Looked up from germline, CDR1 is LNHDA and CDR2 is SQIVND (reference sequence). V was pared by 1 base and J by 3 bases, with 9 bases between. The CDR3 runs 14 residues. This chain's CDR3 is CASSIGERDYGYTF. CDR3 nucleotide sequence: TGTGCCAGTAGTATAGGTGAGCGGGACTATGGCTACACCTTC.

This clonotype was observed a few times. J is TRBJ1-5 and V is TRBV12-3 or TRBV12-4; D is unresolved. The CDR3 length is 12 residues. Deletions cut 8 bases from V and 0 bases from J, with 5 bases between. CDR3 coding DNA: TGTGCCAGCCAGGATAGCAATCAGCCCCAGCATTTT. It codes for CASQDSNQPQHF.

This clonotype was counted only a few times. The V call is TRBV24-1, the J call TRBJ2-1, with unresolved D. The CDR3 is made up of 13 amino acids. V was cut by 3 bases and J by 4 bases, with 6 bases left in between. Per the germline V gene, CDR1 is KGHDR and CDR2 is SFDVKD. Here the CDR3 reads CATSDGVYNEQFF. DNA of the CDR3: TGTGCCACCAGTGATGGGGTGTACAATGAGCAGTTCTTC.

Only a few counts were recorded for this clonotype. The genes are TRBV5-1 and TRBJ2-2; 9 bases map to TRBD1. Germline V gene lookup returns CDR1 SGHRS and CDR2 YFSETQ. This CDR3 region has 17 residues. Losses at the gene ends were 3 bases for V and 2 bases for J; bases not matched to a gene: 8. CDR3: CASSSTGTGFNTGELFF. Written as DNA, the CDR3 is TGCGCCAGCAGCTCCACCGGGACAGGGTTTAACACCGGGGAGCTGTTTTTT.

The chain links TRBV29-1 to TRBJ2-3; TRBD1 matches at 9 bases. V trimming: 4 bases; J trimming: 3 bases; junction bases outside the gene matches: 5. Germline V gives CDR1 SQVTM, CDR2 ANQGSEA. The CDR3 sequence is 14 residues long. This chain's CDR3 is CSVGDRERTDTQYF. The CDR3 coding sequence is TGCAGCGTTGGGGACAGGGAACGAACAGATACGCAGTATTTT.

V and J are TRBV7-9 and TRBJ2-2; D is possibly TRBD2 (5 bases). V lost 5 bases to trimming and J lost 3 bases, with 13 bases between them. The germline CDR1 and CDR2 sequences are SEHNR and FQNEAQ (reference sequence). This CDR3 spans 15 amino acids. This CDR3 is CASSPWTAHTGELFF. The DNA of the CDR3 is TGTGCCAGCAGCCCTTGGACTGCCCACACCGGGGAGCTGTTTTTT. Based on the CDR3 plus reference TRBV7-9 and TRBJ2-2, the full variable domain is DTGVSQNPRHKITKRGQNVTFRCDPISEHNRLYWYRQTLGQGPEFLTYFQNEAQLEKSRLLSDRFSAERPKGSFSTLEIQRTEQGDSAMYLCASSPWTAHTGELFFGEGSRLTVL.

The chain recombines TRBV4-3 with TRBJ2-5; weak D call: TRBD1 (5 bases). This CDR3 region has 16 residues. CDR1 and CDR2 (germline): LGHNA, YSLEER. Deletions cut 1 base from V and 1 base from J, with 13 bases between. The DNA for the CDR3 is TGCGCCAGCAGCCAAGCAGGGTTTCATACCCAAGAGACCCAGTACTTC. It translates to CASSQAGFHTQETQYF.

In its sample, this clonotype was seen a few times. The CDR3 coding sequence is TGCGCCAGCAGCCCCCTCGTGGACCGAAGAAACACCATATATTTT. Amino acid sequence: CASSPLVDRRNTIYF. The chain recombines TRBV5-1 with TRBJ1-3; no clear D gene. The CDR3 has 15 amino acids. CDR1 SGHRS and CDR2 YFSETQ come from the germline V gene. V gave up 4 bases and J gave up 5 bases, with 16 bases separating them.

This clonotype occurred a few times. The V and J genes are TRBV10-3 and TRBJ1-3; TRBD1 might be the D (5 bases). Per germline, CDR1 ENHRY and CDR2 SYGVKD. Trimming left V 0 bases short and J 6 bases short, with 15 bases between. The CDR3 runs 16 residues. The CDR3 nucleotides are TGTGCCATCAGTGAGTCGGGCCAGGGTAGAGAAAACACCATATATTTT. Translation gives CAISESGQGRENTIYF.

The chain has TRBV28 and TRBJ1-5; no firm D call. CDR1 and CDR2 (germline): MDHEN, SYDVKM. This CDR3 is 14 amino acids long. Trimming removed 6 bases from V and 4 bases from J, with 13 bases in between. Written as DNA, the CDR3 is TGTGCCAGCAGCCCCCCGAACCAAAATCAGCCCCAGCATTTT. This codes for CASSPPNQNQPQHF.

The rearrangement uses TRBV4-1 and TRBJ2-7; 7 nucleotides agree with TRBD2. The junction had 15 bases not matched to a gene; V was cut back by 4 bases and J by 6 bases. This CDR3 is built from 16 residues. Germline CDR1 MGHRA, CDR2 YSYEKL. The DNA for the CDR3 is TGCGCCAGCAGCCCTCGACGGTTGGGTTCGGGAGGCGAGCAGTACTTC. The encoded protein is CASSPRRLGSGGEQYF.

The V gene is TRBV7-9, the J gene TRBJ2-4; tentative D call: TRBD1 (6 bases). V lost 5 bases to trimming and J lost 0 bases, with 14 bases between them. The CDR3 length is 16 residues. Per the germline V gene, CDR1 is SEHNR and CDR2 is FQNEAQ (reference sequence). CDR3 nucleotide sequence: TGTGCCAGCAGCGCGACAGGTTTCCTAGCCAAAAACATTCAGTACTTC. It is translated as CASSATGFLAKNIQYF.

The gene calls are TRBV9 and TRBJ2-1; D possibly corresponds to TRBD1 (5 bases). Per germline, CDR1 SGDLS and CDR2 YYNGEE. The ends were cut back, 0 bases at V and 7 bases at J, with 11 bases in the middle. This CDR3 contains 14 residues. CDR3 in amino acids: CASSVGRVENEQFF. The DNA for the CDR3 is TGTGCCAGCAGCGTAGGCAGGGTCGAGAATGAGCAGTTCTTC.

This clonotype was detected a few times. The rearrangement joins TRBV7-9 to TRBJ2-1, with 7 bases aligning to TRBD2. The CDR3 is made up of 16 amino acids. V trimming: 5 bases; J trimming: 0 bases; junction bases outside the gene matches: 7. Germline assignment: CDR1 SEHNR and CDR2 FQNEAQ (reference sequence). In DNA form, the CDR3 reads TGTGCCAGCAGCGAACGGCGGGGGAGCTCCTACAATGAGCAGTTCTTC. This sequence encodes CASSERRGSSYNEQFF.

This clonotype showed up many times. Here the CDR3 reads CSVEEGYLETQYF. CDR3 bases: TGCAGCGTTGAAGAGGGGTATTTGGAGACCCAGTACTTC. The chain combines TRBV29-1 with TRBJ2-5; D is uncertain. V lost 0 bases to trimming and J lost 5 bases, with 10 bases between them. Per germline, CDR1 SQVTM and CDR2 ANQGSEA. This CDR3 has 13 amino acids.